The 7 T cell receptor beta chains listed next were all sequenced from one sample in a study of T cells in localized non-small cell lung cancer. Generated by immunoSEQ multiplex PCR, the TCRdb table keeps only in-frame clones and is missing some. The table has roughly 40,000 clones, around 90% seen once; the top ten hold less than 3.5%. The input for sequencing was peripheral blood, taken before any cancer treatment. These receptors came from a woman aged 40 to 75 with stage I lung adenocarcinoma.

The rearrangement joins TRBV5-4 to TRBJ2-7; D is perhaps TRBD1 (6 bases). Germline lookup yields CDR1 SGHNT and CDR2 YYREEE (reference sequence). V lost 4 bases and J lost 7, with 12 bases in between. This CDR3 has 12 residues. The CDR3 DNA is TGTGCCAGCAGCGTGGACAGTTTGGAGCAGTACTTC. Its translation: CASSVDSLEQYF.

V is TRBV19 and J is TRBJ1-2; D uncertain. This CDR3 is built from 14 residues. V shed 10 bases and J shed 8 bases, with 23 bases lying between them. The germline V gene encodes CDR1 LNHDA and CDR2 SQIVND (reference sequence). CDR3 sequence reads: CATSIPMLEKGYTF. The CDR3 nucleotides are TGTGCCACCTCCATCCCCATGTTGGAAAAAGGCTACACCTTC. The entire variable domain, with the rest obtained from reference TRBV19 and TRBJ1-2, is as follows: DGGITQSPKYLFRKEGQNVTLSCEQNLNHDAMYWYRQDPGQGLRLIYYSQIVNDFQKGDIAEGYSVSREKKESFPLTVTSAQKNPTAFYLCATSIPMLEKGYTFGSGTRLTVV.

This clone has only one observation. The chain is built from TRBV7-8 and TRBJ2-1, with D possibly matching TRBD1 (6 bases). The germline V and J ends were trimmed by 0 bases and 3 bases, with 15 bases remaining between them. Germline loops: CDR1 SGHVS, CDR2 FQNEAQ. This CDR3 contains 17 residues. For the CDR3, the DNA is TGTGCCAGCAGCTTAGCGGGAGCAGGGGCGAACTACAATGAGCAGTTCTTC. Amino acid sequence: CASSLAGAGANYNEQFF.

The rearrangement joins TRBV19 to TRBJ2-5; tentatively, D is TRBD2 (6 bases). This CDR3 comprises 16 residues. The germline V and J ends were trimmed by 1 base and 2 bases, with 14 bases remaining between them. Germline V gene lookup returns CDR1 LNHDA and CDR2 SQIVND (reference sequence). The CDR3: CASSIGGDGPQETQYF. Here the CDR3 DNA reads TGTGCCAGTAGTATAGGGGGGGACGGACCACAAGAGACCCAGTACTTC.

This CDR3 is CASSVDGGNQPQHF. CDR3 nucleotide sequence: TGTGCCAGCAGCGTAGATGGTGGCAATCAGCCCCAGCATTTT. The rearrangement uses TRBV9 and TRBJ1-5; no clear D. CDR3 length equals 14 residues. Germline CDR1 reads SGDLS; CDR2 reads YYNGEE. Trimming pared 0 bases from V and 2 bases from J, leaving 6 bases between.

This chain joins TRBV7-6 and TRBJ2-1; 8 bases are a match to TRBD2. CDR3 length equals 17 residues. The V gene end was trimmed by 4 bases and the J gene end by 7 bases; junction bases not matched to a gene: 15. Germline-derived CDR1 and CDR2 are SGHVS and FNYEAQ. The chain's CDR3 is CASSSLVLAGGQNEQFF. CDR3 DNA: TGTGCCAGCAGCTCCCTCGTTCTGGCGGGAGGACAGAATGAGCAGTTCTTC.

The CDR3 nucleotides read TGTGCCAGCAGCTCCAGTTTTGGGATGAACACTGAAGCTTTCTTT. It is translated as CASSSSFGMNTEAFF. V and J are TRBV7-2 and TRBJ1-1; D is unresolved. The germline CDR1 and CDR2 sequences are SGHTA and FQGNSA. CDR3 size: 15 residues. V lost 4 bases to trimming and J lost 0 bases, with 12 bases between them.